These T cell receptor beta chains were read from a single sample in a study of identifying expanded T cells in peripheral blood. Assay: immunoSEQ multiplex PCR; the TCRdb copy retains only in-frame clones and omits some. The repertoire holds about 84,000 clones, around 88% seen once, with around 5.2% in the top ten. Sequenced material: blood. These receptors originate from a person aged 18 to 70 in good health. Each CDR3 is given with its conserved first and last residue. A D gene is named only where the DNA matches it firmly. A clone size is listed for some rows: how often the clone was seen (once, few, many), or a class if it is expanded.

j_call	cdr3_length	clone_size	v_call	d_call	cdr3_nt	cdr3_aa
TRBJ2-1	15	-	TRBV2	TRBD2	TGTGCCAGCAGTGTAGTAGCGGGGGGTGACAATGAGCAGTTCTTC	CASSVVAGGDNEQFF
TRBJ1-1	14	-	TRBV10-3	TRBD1	TGTGCCATCAGGGGAGGACAGGGCTTAACTGAAGCTTTCTTT	CAIRGGQGLTEAFF
TRBJ1-2	13	-	TRBV6-5	-	TGTGCCAGCAGTCTCTTAGGGAAGTCTGGCTACACCTTC	CASSLLGKSGYTF
TRBJ1-2	12	-	TRBV29-1	-	TGCAGCGTGGCACATTCGGCATATGGCTACACCTTC	CSVAHSAYGYTF
TRBJ1-2	14	-	TRBV19	-	TGTGCCAGTAGCCTAGACAGTCAATACTATGGCTACACCTTC	CASSLDSQYYGYTF
TRBJ2-7	18	-	TRBV6-1	TRBD2	TGTGCCAGCAGTGGTCCGGGACAGCTAGCGGGGTACTCCTACGAGCAGTACTTC	CASSGPGQLAGYSYEQYF
TRBJ1-5	13	-	TRBV27	-	TGTGCCAGCAGCCCCAACACCCATCAGCCCCAGCATTTT	CASSPNTHQPQHF
TRBJ2-1	15	-	TRBV7-9	-	TGTGCCAGCAGCCCCGGGCCCGACGTCTACAATGAGCAGTTCTTC	CASSPGPDVYNEQFF
TRBJ2-5	14	-	TRBV11-2	-	TGTGCCAGCAGCTTAGGAGGGGGGAGGGAGACCCAGTACTTC	CASSLGGGRETQYF
TRBJ2-1	16	-	TRBV21-1	-	TGTGCCAGCAGCAAAGCTGTCAGGAGGTTCGGAAATGAGCAGTTCTTC	CASSKAVRRFGNEQFF
TRBJ1-5	13	-	TRBV19	-	TGTGCCAGTAGTATACAGAGCAATCAGCCCCAGCATTTT	CASSIQSNQPQHF
TRBJ2-7	12	-	TRBV10-1	-	TGCGCCAGCAGTGAGACCCGGGAAGGAAAGTACTTC	CASSETREGKYF
TRBJ2-7	16	-	TRBV6-6	-	TGTGCCAGCACCCAATACGTGGCAGAAAATCCCTACGAGCAGTACTTC	CASTQYVAENPYEQYF
TRBJ1-6	17	-	TRBV21-1	-	-	CASSTIWGTGANSPLHF
TRBJ1-1	15	-	TRBV29-1	TRBD1	TGCAGCGTTGCTGTCACTCTGACAGGGGTACCTGAAGCTTTCTTT	CSVAVTLTGVPEAFF
TRBJ2-7	12	-	TRBV6-5	TRBD1	TGTGCCAGCAGTGACAGGGCCTACGAGCAGTACTTC	CASSDRAYEQYF
TRBJ1-2	14	-	TRBV10-3	-	TGTGCCATCAGTGAGGGGACTGGGGGCTATGGCTACACCTTC	CAISEGTGGYGYTF
TRBJ2-7	15	-	TRBV6-5	-	TGTGCCAGCAGTTATTCCAGTTTGGGTTCGTACGAGCAGTACTTC	CASSYSSLGSYEQYF
TRBJ2-5	13	-	TRBV29-1	TRBD1	TGCAGCGGGGGGACAGGGGTGGTGCAGACCCAGTACTTC	CSGGTGVVQTQYF
TRBJ1-1	14	-	TRBV2	TRBD1	TGTGCCAGCGAGAAGACAGGGGGGAACACTGAAGCTTTCTTT	CASEKTGGNTEAFF
TRBJ2-5	18	-	TRBV30	TRBD2	TGTGCCTGGAGTGTACAGGGACTAGCGGGGGAGGGATGGGAGACCCAGTACTTC	CAWSVQGLAGEGWETQYF
TRBJ2-7	13	-	TRBV5-1	-	TGCGCCAGCAGCACCCGACTACCCTACGAGCAGTACTTC	CASSTRLPYEQYF
TRBJ1-5	15	-	TRBV7-9	TRBD1	TGTGCCAGCAGCTTAGGACAGGGGAGCAATCAGCCCCAGCATTTT	CASSLGQGSNQPQHF
TRBJ2-1	15	-	TRBV5-6	-	TGTGCCAGCAGTAGGTCCCCAGGGCCCCCCTCTGTACGGTTCTTC	CASSRSPGPPSVRFF
TRBJ2-7	16	-	TRBV19	-	TGTGCCAGTAGTATAGGTTTTTCTGGGACAAACAACGAGCAGTACTTC	CASSIGFSGTNNEQYF
TRBJ2-7	15	once	TRBV7-2	-	TGTGCCAGCAGCTTAGGGGGCGGGCCGGGCTACGAGCAGTACTTC	CASSLGGGPGYEQYF
TRBJ1-1	17	-	TRBV19	-	TGTGCCAGCGCTAGAACGGGAGGGTCCTACTTAAACACTGAAGCTTTCTTT	CASARTGGSYLNTEAFF
TRBJ1-1	14	-	TRBV5-1	-	TGCGCCAGCAGCTTGGTTTTAGGGAACACTGAAGCTTTCTTT	CASSLVLGNTEAFF
TRBJ2-2	12	once	TRBV27	-	TGTGCCAGCACTACCACAGCGGGGGAGCTGTTTTTT	CASTTTAGELFF
TRBJ2-3	13	-	TRBV6-5	-	TGTGCCACCCATTCCAGAGGTGCGGATACGCAGTATTTT	CATHSRGADTQYF
TRBJ1-1	12	-	TRBV5-1	-	TGCGCCAGCAGCTTAGCAGGGATCAGAGCTTTCTTT	CASSLAGIRAFF
TRBJ1-2	17	once	TRBV4-3	-	TGCGCCAGCAGCCCGGTGGGACGGGATTTCTCTATGCATGGCTACACCTTC	CASSPVGRDFSMHGYTF
TRBJ2-7	14	-	TRBV11-2	-	TGTGCCAGCAGCTTAGCCGGAAGCTCCTACGAGCAGTACTTC	CASSLAGSSYEQYF
TRBJ1-6	16	-	TRBV19	TRBD1	TGTGCCAGTAGAGGTCAGGGGGAGCTGGGTGGTTCACCCCTCCACTTT	CASRGQGELGGSPLHF
TRBJ1-2	11	-	TRBV28	-	TGTGCCAGCAGTAGGGTGGGTGGCTACACCTTC	CASSRVGGYTF
TRBJ1-2	14	-	TRBV29-1	-	TGCAGCGTTTCCCACAGGGCAGGGAAAAACGGCTACACCTTC	CSVSHRAGKNGYTF
TRBJ1-4	14	-	TRBV6-1	TRBD1	TGTGCCAGCAATCTGGACAGGGGACGTGAAAAACTGTTTTTT	CASNLDRGREKLFF
TRBJ1-1	13	-	TRBV5-4	-	TGTGCCAGCATGGGGGAGAGGAACACTGAAGCTTTCTTT	CASMGERNTEAFF
TRBJ2-7	14	-	TRBV6-5	-	TGTGCCAGCAGTTACTCGATTCTGGGTACCGAGCAGTACTTC	CASSYSILGTEQYF
TRBJ2-7	15	-	TRBV28	TRBD1	TGTGCCAGCAGGGAATCATCGGGACAGCACTACGAGCAGTACTTC	CASRESSGQHYEQYF